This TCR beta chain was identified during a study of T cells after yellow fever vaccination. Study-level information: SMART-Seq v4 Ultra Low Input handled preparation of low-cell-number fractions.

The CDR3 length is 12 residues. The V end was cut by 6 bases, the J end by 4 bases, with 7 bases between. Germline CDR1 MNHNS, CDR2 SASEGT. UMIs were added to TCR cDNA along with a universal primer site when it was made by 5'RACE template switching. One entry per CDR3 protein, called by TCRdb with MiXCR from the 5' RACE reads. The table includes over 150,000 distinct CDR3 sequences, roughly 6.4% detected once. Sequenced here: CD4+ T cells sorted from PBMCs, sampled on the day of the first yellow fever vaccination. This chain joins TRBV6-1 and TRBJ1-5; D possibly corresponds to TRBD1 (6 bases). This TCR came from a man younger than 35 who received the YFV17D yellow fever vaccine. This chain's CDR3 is CASSDRNQPQHF. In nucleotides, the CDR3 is TGTGCCAGCAGCGACAGGAATCAGCCCCAGCATTTT.